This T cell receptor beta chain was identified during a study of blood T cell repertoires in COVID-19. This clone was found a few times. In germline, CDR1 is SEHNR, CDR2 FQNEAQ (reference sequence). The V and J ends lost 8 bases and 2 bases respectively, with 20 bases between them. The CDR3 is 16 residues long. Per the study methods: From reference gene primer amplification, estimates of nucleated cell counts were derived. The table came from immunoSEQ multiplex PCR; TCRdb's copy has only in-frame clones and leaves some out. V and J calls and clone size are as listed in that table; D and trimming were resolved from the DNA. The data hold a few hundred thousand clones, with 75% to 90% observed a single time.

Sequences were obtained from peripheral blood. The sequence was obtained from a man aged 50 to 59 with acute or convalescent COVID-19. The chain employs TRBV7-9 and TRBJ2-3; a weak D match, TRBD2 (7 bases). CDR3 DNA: TGTGCCAGCCGCCCTCGGAGGGGGGGCACCACAGATACGCAGTATTTT. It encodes CASRPRRGGTTDTQYF.